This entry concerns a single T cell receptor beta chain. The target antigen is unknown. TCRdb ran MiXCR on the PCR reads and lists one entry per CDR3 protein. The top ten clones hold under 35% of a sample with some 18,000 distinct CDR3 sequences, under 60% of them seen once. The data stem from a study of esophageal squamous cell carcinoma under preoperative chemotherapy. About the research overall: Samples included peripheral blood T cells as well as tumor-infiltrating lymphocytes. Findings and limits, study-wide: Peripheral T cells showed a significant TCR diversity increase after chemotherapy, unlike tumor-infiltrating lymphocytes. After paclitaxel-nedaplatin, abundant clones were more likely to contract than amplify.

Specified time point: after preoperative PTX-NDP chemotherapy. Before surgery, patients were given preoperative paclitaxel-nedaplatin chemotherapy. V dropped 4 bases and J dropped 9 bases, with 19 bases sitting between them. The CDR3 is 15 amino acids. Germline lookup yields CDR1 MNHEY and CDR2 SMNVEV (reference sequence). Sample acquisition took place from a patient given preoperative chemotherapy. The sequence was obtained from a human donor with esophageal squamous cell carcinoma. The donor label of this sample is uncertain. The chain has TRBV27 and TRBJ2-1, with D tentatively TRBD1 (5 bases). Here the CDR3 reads CASSSPRGSNFEQFF. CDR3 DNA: TGTGCCAGCAGTTCCCCTAGGGGTTCGAATTTTGAGCAGTTCTTC.